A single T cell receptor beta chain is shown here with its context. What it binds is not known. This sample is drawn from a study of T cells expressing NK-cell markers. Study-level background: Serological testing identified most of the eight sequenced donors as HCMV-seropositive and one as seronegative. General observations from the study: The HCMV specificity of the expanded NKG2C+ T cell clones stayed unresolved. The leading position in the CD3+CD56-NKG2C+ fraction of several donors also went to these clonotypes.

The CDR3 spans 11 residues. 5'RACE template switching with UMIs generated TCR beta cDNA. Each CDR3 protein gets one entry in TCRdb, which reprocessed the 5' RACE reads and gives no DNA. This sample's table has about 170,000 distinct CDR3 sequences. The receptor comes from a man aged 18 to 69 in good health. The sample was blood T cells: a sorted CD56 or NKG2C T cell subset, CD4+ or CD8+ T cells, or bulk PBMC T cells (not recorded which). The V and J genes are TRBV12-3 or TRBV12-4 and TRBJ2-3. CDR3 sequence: CASTKTGTQYF.